These 9 T cell receptor beta chains were all obtained from the same sample, sequenced in a study of CD8 T cells in Susac syndrome (dated by TCRdb to 2018 to 2020). The library came from the immunoSEQ multiplex PCR assay. RNA was extracted using the RNeasy kit, and roughly 0.5 to 1 microgram was reverse transcribed with random hexamers. The public reads were run again by TCRdb, first through fastp at Q25 and then through MiXCR, and only productive beta chains were kept. Each record represents a unique CDR3 protein, reported with the most common genes and DNA among its rows. This sample comprises about 440,000 distinct CDR3 sequences, 85% to 90% of them detected only once. The top ten clonotypes cover under 0.15% of the sample. Source material: CD8+ T cells from PBMCs. These receptor sequences come from a human donor with multiple sclerosis.

The chain recombines TRBV28 with TRBJ2-5, with 11 bases aligning to TRBD2. The V and J ends lost 3 bases and 0 bases, in that order; junction bases with no gene match: 6. Looked up from germline, CDR1 is MDHEN and CDR2 is SYDVKM. The CDR3 is made up of 17 amino acids. CDR3 sequence (DNA): TGTGCCAGCAGTTTGGGTAGCGGGAGGGGTTACCAAGAGACCCAGTACTTC. It encodes CASSLGSGRGYQETQYF.

The table lists this clonotype with a count of one. The chain is built from TRBV11-2 and TRBJ1-5, with D perhaps TRBD1 (5 bases). The CDR3 is 15 amino acids. Germline CDR1 SGHAT, CDR2 FQNNGV. V was clipped by 5 bases and J by 7 bases, with 18 bases between them. CDR3 bases: TGTGCCAGCAGCCGAGCTGGGGGTGCAGGGCAGCCCCAGCATTTT. Translating it yields CASSRAGGAGQPQHF.

The chain is built from TRBV30 and TRBJ2-5; TRBD1 is a possible D gene (6 bases). The CDR3 contains 12 residues. The germline gives CDR1 GTSNPN, CDR2 SVGIG (reference sequence). The V gene lost 5 bases and the J gene lost 3 bases, with 10 bases spanning the gap. CDR3 residues: CAWDDRKETQYF. DNA of the CDR3: TGTGCCTGGGACGACAGGAAAGAGACCCAGTACTTC. Full variable domain (missing parts from reference TRBV30 and TRBJ2-5): SQTIHQWPATLVQPVGSPLSLECTVEGTSNPNLYWYRQAAGRGLQLLFYSVGIGQISSEVPQNLSASRPQDRQFILSSKKLLLSDSGFYLCAWDDRKETQYFGPGTRLLVL.

The chain recombines TRBV20-1 with TRBJ2-2; D unresolved. The CDR3 is 13 amino acids. V lost 2 bases and J lost 3, with 7 bases in between. Germline lookup yields CDR1 DFQATT and CDR2 SNEGSKA (reference sequence). The CDR3 sequence is CSARRLDTGELFF. CDR3 DNA sequence: TGCAGTGCTAGAAGGCTAGACACCGGGGAGCTGTTTTTT.

The chain couples TRBV7-9 to TRBJ2-7; D call uncertain. With 3 bases removed from V and 5 bases from J, the gap between germline ends came to 11 bases. CDR3 length: 13 residues. Germline V CDR1 and CDR2: SEHNR, FQNEAQ (reference sequence). The CDR3 protein is CASSLESYDEQYF. CDR3 coding DNA: TGTGCCAGCAGCTTGGAGAGCTACGACGAGCAGTACTTC.

The genes are TRBV14 and TRBJ1-2, with a tentative D call TRBD1 (5 bases). Per the germline V gene, CDR1 is SGHDN and CDR2 is FVKESK. The CDR3 sequence is 14 residues long. V lost 5 bases and J lost 5, with 15 bases in between. In DNA, the CDR3 is TGTGCCAGCAGCAAAGCGCCTTGGGGGTATGGCTACACCTTC. Protein product: CASSKAPWGYGYTF.

This clonotype occurred once. The rearrangement joins TRBV7-2 to TRBJ2-7; the D gene could be TRBD1 or TRBD2 (5 bases each). CDR1 is SGHTA and CDR2 is FQGNSA in the germline V gene. V was pared by 1 base and J by 2 bases, with 24 bases between. The CDR3 runs 19 residues. CDR3 DNA sequence: TGTGCCAGCAGCTTAGTTTCCGGGGCTCTACCCACCCTCACCTACGAGCAGTACTTC. Its protein product is CASSLVSGALPTLTYEQYF.

The V gene is TRBV28, the J gene TRBJ1-2; TRBD1 agrees at 7 bases. This CDR3 is 14 amino acids long. V lost 3 bases and J lost 3; bases outside the gene matches: 4. Per the germline V gene, CDR1 is MDHEN and CDR2 is SYDVKM. The CDR3 region is CASSFAGTDYGYTF. The CDR3 bases are TGTGCCAGCAGTTTCGCCGGGACAGACTATGGCTACACCTTC.

This sequence joins TRBV3-1 and TRBJ2-1; 7 nucleotides align to TRBD1. CDR3 size: 15 residues. The germline CDR1 and CDR2 sequences are LGHDT and YNNKEL (reference sequence). With V trimmed by 1 base and J by 9 bases, 9 bases remained unmatched. CDR3 sequence reads: CASSQGETGITEQFF. In DNA form, the CDR3 reads TGTGCCAGCAGCCAAGGGGAGACAGGGATAACTGAGCAGTTCTTC.